These 32 T cell receptor beta chains were sequenced from one sample in a study of vaccination and CD4 T cells after COVID-19. Cultured CD4+ T cells had their DNA profiled by the Oncomine TCR Beta short-read assay. TCRdb redid the calling of the PCR reads with MiXCR, one entry per CDR3 protein. The data show about 27,000 distinct CDR3 sequences, less than 80% seen once. No cognate antigen is known for these TCRs. As to treatment: approximately nine-day PBMC culture with coronavirus spike peptide pools or control peptides (ViraFEST assay). The specimen was CD4+ T cells from blood, cultured in vitro, collected after SARS-CoV-2 vaccination. These receptors all come from a human donor who received a COVID-19 vaccine.

This sequence joins TRBV20-1 and TRBJ1-3; 8 nucleotides align to TRBD1. CDR1 is DFQATT and CDR2 is SNEGSKA in the germline V gene (reference sequence). The junction had 5 bases not matched to a gene; V was cut back by 6 bases and J by 4 bases. The CDR3 is 13 amino acids. The CDR3 DNA is TGCAGTGCCGAGAGGACAGGGGGAAACACCATATATTTT. Amino acid sequence: CSAERTGGNTIYF.

The chain joins TRBV5-1 to TRBJ1-2; 8 nucleotides agree with TRBD1. V was pared by 0 bases and J by 4 bases, with 5 bases of the junction left unmatched. This CDR3 contains 15 residues. Germline V lookup: CDR1 SGHRS, CDR2 YFSETQ. This CDR3 reads CASSLGGTGTYGYTF. The CDR3 nucleotides read TGCGCCAGCAGCTTGGGAGGGACAGGTACCTATGGCTACACCTTC.

DNA for the CDR3: TGTGCCGGCCGACAGGACTCCTACGAGCAGTACTTC. It is translated as CAGRQDSYEQYF. This sequence joins TRBV2 and TRBJ2-7, with TRBD1 as a possible D gene (6 bases). Germline CDR1 SNHLY, CDR2 FYNNEI. V gave up 11 bases and J gave up 0 bases, with 11 bases separating them. The CDR3 runs 12 residues. Looking up the rest from reference TRBV2 and TRBJ2-7 gives the full variable domain: EPEVTQTPSHQVTQMGQEVILRCVPISNHLYFYWYRQILGQKVEFLVSFYNNEISEKSEIFDDQFSVERPDGSNFTLKIRSTKLEDSAMYFCAGRQDSYEQYFGPGTRLTVT.

This chain connects TRBV6-2 or TRBV6-3 to TRBJ1-1, with TRBD1 identical over 8 bases. Losses at the gene ends were 5 bases for V and 3 bases for J; bases not matched to a gene: 11. Germline CDR1 is MNHEY and CDR2 is SVGEGT. CDR3 length equals 16 residues. This CDR3 is CASSGRTGRLDTEAFF. The DNA for the CDR3 is TGTGCCAGCAGTGGTAGGACAGGGCGTTTGGACACTGAAGCTTTCTTT.

This chain connects TRBV5-1 to TRBJ2-5; D is unresolved. CDR1 is SGHRS and CDR2 is YFSETQ in the germline V gene. The CDR3 has 13 amino acids. Trimming left V 0 bases short and J 5 bases short, with 8 bases between. In DNA form, the CDR3 reads TGCGCCAGCAGCTTGGATAGTCATGAGACCCAGTACTTC. Encoded protein: CASSLDSHETQYF.

The rearrangement links TRBV19 to TRBJ2-6; weak D call: TRBD2 (6 bases). The CDR3 has 19 residues. CDR1 and CDR2 from the germline V gene are LNHDA and SQIVND (reference sequence). The V and J ends lost 2 bases and 0 bases respectively, with 17 bases between them. The CDR3 is CASSIPRGVVGSGANVLTF. CDR3 nucleotides: TGTGCCAGTAGTATACCCCGCGGGGTGGTAGGCTCTGGGGCCAACGTCCTGACTTTC.

A few counts support this clonotype. V usage is TRBV20-1 and J usage is TRBJ2-5; no clear D. Germline values: CDR1 DFQATT, CDR2 SNEGSKA (reference sequence). Deletions cut 0 bases from V and 1 base from J, with 9 bases between. CDR3 size: 14 residues. CDR3 in DNA: TGCAGTGCTAGAGACGGACGGGTCCAAGAGACCCAGTACTTC. Encoded protein: CSARDGRVQETQYF.

This clonotype has a handful of counts. CDR3 in DNA: TGTGCCAGCAGCAAAGAGGGGAGGGAAAGGCACACCGGGGAGCTGTTTTTT. Translating it yields CASSKEGRERHTGELFF. J is TRBJ2-2 and V is TRBV21-1; TRBD2 is taken as the D call from the table, unchecked against the DNA. TRBV21-1 corresponds to a pseudogene. CDR3 length: 17 amino acids.

The chain recombines TRBV4-2 with TRBJ1-1; possibly TRBD1 for D (6 bases). V lost 0 bases, J lost 0 bases, and 14 bases lay in between. The length of the CDR3 is 17 residues. Germline CDR1 LGHNA, CDR2 YNFKEQ. The CDR3 region is CASSQDQGTTMNTEAFF. The CDR3 DNA is TGTGCCAGCAGCCAAGATCAGGGGACCACAATGAACACTGAAGCTTTCTTT.

This clonotype appeared a single time. The chain is built from TRBV24-1 and TRBJ2-3; D possibly uses TRBD1 or TRBD2 (5 bases each). Germline V lookup: CDR1 KGHDR, CDR2 SFDVKD. V was cut by 5 bases and J by 4 bases, with 6 bases left in between. The CDR3 contains 12 residues. CDR3 nucleotide sequence: TGTGCCACCAGTGTGGGGGCAGATACGCAGTATTTT. Translation: CATSVGADTQYF.

This clonotype showed up just a few times. This chain connects TRBV5-1 to TRBJ2-3, with TRBD1 matching 9 bases. Germline assignment: CDR1 SGHRS and CDR2 YFSETQ. The length of the CDR3 is 15 residues. The V gene end was trimmed by 5 bases and the J gene end by 1 base; junction bases not matched to a gene: 5. The CDR3 sequence: CASRQGAEGTDTQYF. CDR3 nucleotide sequence: TGCGCCAGCAGACAGGGGGCTGAGGGCACAGATACGCAGTATTTT. Full variable domain (rest looked up from reference TRBV5-1 and TRBJ2-3): KAGVTQTPRYLIKTRGQQVTLSCSPISGHRSVSWYQQTPGQGLQFLFEYFSETQRNKGNFPGRFSGRQFSNSRSEMNVSTLELGDSALYLCASRQGAEGTDTQYFGPGTRLTVL.

The V and J genes are TRBV11-2 and TRBJ2-5; D is undetermined. Trimming shortened V by 3 bases and J by 6 bases, and 11 bases separated the two germline ends. The CDR3 runs to 13 residues. CDR1 is SGHAT and CDR2 is FQNNGV in the germline V gene. CDR3 sequence reads: CASSFGHRQTQYF. CDR3 in DNA: TGTGCCAGCAGCTTTGGCCATCGACAGACCCAGTACTTC.

The chain carries TRBV24-1 and TRBJ2-1, with unresolved D. Looked up from germline, CDR1 is KGHDR and CDR2 is SFDVKD. Deletions cut 4 bases from V and 3 bases from J, with 6 bases between. The CDR3 sequence is 13 residues long. The CDR3 sequence is CATSEWDYNEQFF. CDR3 sequence (DNA): TGTGCCACCAGTGAGTGGGACTACAATGAGCAGTTCTTC.

The genes are TRBV27 and TRBJ1-6; 8 bases agree with TRBD1. Per germline, CDR1 MNHEY and CDR2 SMNVEV (reference sequence). The CDR3 is 17 amino acids. Trimming took 2 bases from V and 7 from J; bases not matched to a gene: 10. The CDR3 loop reads CASSLARTGRWNSPLHF. CDR3 DNA sequence: TGTGCCAGCAGTTTAGCGCGGACAGGGCGGTGGAATTCACCCCTCCACTTT.

This chain joins TRBV18 and TRBJ2-1; no clear D gene. This CDR3 contains 13 residues. Trimming cost V 2 bases and J 6 bases, with 8 bases left between them. Per germline, CDR1 KGHSH and CDR2 LQKENI. CDR3 DNA sequence: TGTGCCAGCTCACCAGCACAGATCAATGAGCAGTTCTTC. It translates to CASSPAQINEQFF. Supplemented by reference TRBV18 and TRBJ2-1, the full variable domain reads NAGVMQNPRHLVRRRGQEARLRCSPMKGHSHVYWYRQLPEEGLKFMVYLQKENIIDESGMPKERFSAEFPKEGPSILRIQQVVRGDSAAYFCASSPAQINEQFFGPGTRLTVL.

The chain is built from TRBV7-6 and TRBJ2-3; D may be TRBD2 (6 bases). Germline CDR1 and CDR2: SGHVS and FNYEAQ. The CDR3 sequence is 18 residues long. With 0 bases removed from V and 2 bases from J, the gap between germline ends came to 18 bases. Here the CDR3 reads CASSLAPSRLDLTDTQYF. CDR3 sequence (DNA): TGTGCCAGCAGCTTAGCGCCCTCCAGACTAGACCTCACAGATACGCAGTATTTT.

The genes are TRBV5-1 and TRBJ2-5; D unresolved. This CDR3 region has 14 residues. With 2 bases removed from V and 2 bases from J, the gap between germline ends came to 10 bases. Germline CDR1 is SGHRS and CDR2 is YFSETQ. The CDR3 bases are TGCGCCAGCAGCTTAGCAGCTAATCAAGAGACCCAGTACTTC. Its protein product is CASSLAANQETQYF.

This clonotype was found once. The rearrangement links TRBV27 to TRBJ2-1, with 14 bases fitting TRBD2. The CDR3 contains 15 residues. V gave up 3 bases and J gave up 10 bases; unmatched junction bases: 5. Germline V CDR1 and CDR2: MNHEY, SMNVEV (reference sequence). CDR3 amino acids: CASSFGLAGGREQFF. The DNA of the CDR3 is TGTGCCAGCAGTTTCGGACTAGCGGGGGGCAGGGAGCAGTTCTTC.

The chain uses TRBV12-3 or TRBV12-4 and TRBJ2-7, with a tentative D call TRBD2 (6 bases). Trimming stripped 1 base from V and 1 base from J, with 17 bases between. This CDR3 has 17 amino acids. In DNA form, the CDR3 reads TGTGCCAGCAGTTTAGGGTGGGGGGATTCAATATCCTACGAGCAGTACTTC. Amino acids: CASSLGWGDSISYEQYF.

J is TRBJ2-1 and V is TRBV19; TRBD2 is a possible D gene (6 bases). CDR3 size: 16 residues. V was trimmed by 3 bases and J by 6 bases, leaving 18 bases between them. CDR1 LNHDA and CDR2 SQIVND come from the germline V gene (reference sequence). CDR3 nucleotides: TGTGCCAGTAGTATGTCATCCCGGGGGTGGTCCAATGAGCAGTTCTTC. Translated: CASSMSSRGWSNEQFF.

The chain links TRBV6-1 to TRBJ2-5; tentative D call: TRBD1 (5 bases). Per germline, CDR1 MNHNS and CDR2 SASEGT. This CDR3 region has 13 residues. The germline V and J ends were trimmed by 2 bases and 7 bases, with 11 bases remaining between them. Written as DNA, the CDR3 is TGTGCCAGCAGTGAATCAGGGATGGGGACCCAGTACTTC. Its protein product is CASSESGMGTQYF.

This clonotype was counted a single time. The genes are TRBV20-1 and TRBJ2-2; 8 bases line up with TRBD1. CDR3 size: 12 residues. The V gene end was trimmed by 5 bases and the J gene end by 4 bases; junction bases not matched to a gene: 0. The germline CDR1 and CDR2 sequences are DFQATT and SNEGSKA (reference sequence). The DNA for the CDR3 is TGCAGTGCTGACAGGGGCACCGGGGAGCTGTTTTTT. The encoded protein is CSADRGTGELFF.

The chain joins TRBV11-3 to TRBJ1-6; D is ambiguous. There are 13 residues in the CDR3. Between the trimmed V and J ends, which lost 6 bases and 6 bases, there was a span of 9 bases. The germline CDR1 and CDR2 sequences are SGHNT and YENEEA. The CDR3 nucleotides are TGTGCCAGCAGGCGGACGGGTAATTCACCCCTCCACTTT. Its protein is CASRRTGNSPLHF.

The chain uses TRBV7-6 and TRBJ2-7; 7 nucleotides align to TRBD2. J lost 4 bases, V lost 0 bases, and 9 bases had no gene match. This CDR3 region has 16 residues. Germline V gene data show CDR1 as SGHVS and CDR2 as FNYEAQ. The CDR3 DNA is TGTGCCAGCAGCTTAGCGAGGACGGGAGGAGTTTACGAGCAGTACTTC. The encoded protein is CASSLARTGGVYEQYF.

The chain recombines TRBV11-1 with TRBJ2-2; no reliable D call. Per the germline V gene, CDR1 is SGHAT and CDR2 is FQDESV (reference sequence). V dropped 5 bases and J dropped 4 bases, with 14 bases sitting between them. The CDR3 is 15 amino acids. CDR3 DNA sequence: TGTGCCAGCAGCCCGTACTCTGGTACCACCGGGGAGCTGTTTTTT. This sequence encodes CASSPYSGTTGELFF.

The V call is TRBV10-3, the J call TRBJ1-1, with D uncertain. V lost 6 bases and J lost 0, with 8 bases in between. Germline V gene sequence: CDR1 ENHRY, CDR2 SYGVKD. This CDR3 has 13 amino acids. The CDR3, as DNA: TGTGCCATCAGATGGGATTTGAACACTGAAGCTTTCTTT. Its protein product is CAIRWDLNTEAFF.

The rearrangement links TRBV19 to TRBJ1-2; D is ambiguous. This CDR3 spans 15 amino acids. The germline CDR1 and CDR2 sequences are LNHDA and SQIVND (reference sequence). V was cut by 2 bases and J by 1 base, with 11 bases left in between. The CDR3 protein is CASSIIGILNYGYTF. DNA of the CDR3: TGTGCCAGTAGTATAATAGGGATCCTTAACTATGGCTACACCTTC.

The V and J genes are TRBV7-2 and TRBJ2-3; no clear D gene. Germline CDR1 SGHTA, CDR2 FQGNSA. This CDR3 is built from 15 residues. The germline V and J ends were trimmed by 0 bases and 3 bases, with 10 bases remaining between them. DNA for the CDR3: TGTGCCAGCAGCTTAGCGCAGAGTGCTACAGATACGCAGTATTTT. It yields the protein CASSLAQSATDTQYF.

This clonotype occurred a few times. The V gene is TRBV5-4, the J gene TRBJ2-3, with D perhaps matching TRBD1 or TRBD2 (6 bases each). This CDR3 contains 14 residues. V lost 4 bases, J lost 3 bases, and 12 bases lay in between. Germline V gene lookup returns CDR1 SGHNT and CDR2 YYREEE (reference sequence). In DNA form, the CDR3 reads TGTGCCAGCAGCAACGGGGGCGGAACAGATACGCAGTATTTT. It translates to CASSNGGGTDTQYF.

This clonotype was observed a few times. The rearrangement links TRBV6-1 to TRBJ1-6; 9 bases align to TRBD1. Germline lookup yields CDR1 MNHNS and CDR2 SASEGT. V shed 4 bases, J shed 10 bases, and the junction held 11 bases outside the gene matches. The CDR3 extends over 16 amino acids. The CDR3 protein is CASSARRRGQGSPLHF. CDR3 nucleotide sequence: TGTGCCAGCAGTGCAAGAAGAAGGGGACAGGGCTCACCCCTCCACTTT.

The rearrangement uses TRBV19 and TRBJ1-5, with D hard to call. The germline V gene encodes CDR1 LNHDA and CDR2 SQIVND (reference sequence). The V and J ends lost 5 bases and 7 bases respectively, with 12 bases between them. This CDR3 is 13 amino acids long. The CDR3 spells CASSVSARQPQHF. The CDR3, as DNA: TGTGCCAGTAGTGTTTCGGCTAGACAGCCCCAGCATTTT.

The V and J genes are TRBV2 and TRBJ2-5; D uncertain. CDR3 size: 15 residues. Trimming left V 7 bases short and J 0 bases short, with 15 bases between. Germline-derived CDR1 and CDR2 are SNHLY and FYNNEI. CDR3 DNA: TGTGCCAGCACCACGGGCTCGATGTACCAAGAGACCCAGTACTTC. Encoded protein: CASTTGSMYQETQYF.